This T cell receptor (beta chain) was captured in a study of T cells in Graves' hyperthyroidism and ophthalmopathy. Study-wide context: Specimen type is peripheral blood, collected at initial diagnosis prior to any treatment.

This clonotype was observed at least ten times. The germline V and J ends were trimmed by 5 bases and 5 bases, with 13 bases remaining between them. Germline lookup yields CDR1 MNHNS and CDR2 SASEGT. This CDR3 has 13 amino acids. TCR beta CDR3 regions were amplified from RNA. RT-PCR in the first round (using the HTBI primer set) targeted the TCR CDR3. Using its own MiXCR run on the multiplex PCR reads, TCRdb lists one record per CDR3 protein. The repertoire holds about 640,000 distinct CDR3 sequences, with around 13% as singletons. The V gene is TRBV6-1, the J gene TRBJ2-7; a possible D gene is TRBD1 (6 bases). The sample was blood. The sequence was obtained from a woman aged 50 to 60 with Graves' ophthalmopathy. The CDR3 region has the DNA TGTGCCAGCAGTAACAGGGTCGCCCACGAGCAGTACTTC. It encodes CASSNRVAHEQYF.